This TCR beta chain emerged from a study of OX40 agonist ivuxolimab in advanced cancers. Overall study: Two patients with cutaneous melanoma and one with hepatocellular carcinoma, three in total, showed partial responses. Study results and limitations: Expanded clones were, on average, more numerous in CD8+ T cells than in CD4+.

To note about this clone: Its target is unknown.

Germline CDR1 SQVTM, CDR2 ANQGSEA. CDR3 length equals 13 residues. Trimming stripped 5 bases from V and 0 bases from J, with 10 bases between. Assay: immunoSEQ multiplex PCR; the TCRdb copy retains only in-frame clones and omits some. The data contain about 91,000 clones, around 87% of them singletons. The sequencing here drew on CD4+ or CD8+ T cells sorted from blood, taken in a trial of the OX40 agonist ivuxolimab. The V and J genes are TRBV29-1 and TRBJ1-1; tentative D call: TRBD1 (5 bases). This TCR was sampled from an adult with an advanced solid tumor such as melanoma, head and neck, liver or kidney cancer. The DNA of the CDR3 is TGCAGCGTTTCCAGGGATCTGAACACTGAAGCTTTCTTT. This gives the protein CSVSRDLNTEAFF.